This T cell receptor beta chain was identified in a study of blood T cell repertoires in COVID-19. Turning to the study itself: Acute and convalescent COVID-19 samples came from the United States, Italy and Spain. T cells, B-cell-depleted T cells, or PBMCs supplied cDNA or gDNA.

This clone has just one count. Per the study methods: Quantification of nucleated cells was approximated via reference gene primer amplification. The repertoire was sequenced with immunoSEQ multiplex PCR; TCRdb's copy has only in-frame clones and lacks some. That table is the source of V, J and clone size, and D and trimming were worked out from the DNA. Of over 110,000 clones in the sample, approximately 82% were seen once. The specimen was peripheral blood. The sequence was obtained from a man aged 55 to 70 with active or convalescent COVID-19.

The CDR3 DNA is TGTGCCAGCAGTCAACAGGGGGCTAATGAAAAACTGTTTTTT. This sequence encodes CASSQQGANEKLFF. The chain recombines TRBV5-4 with TRBJ1-4; 8 positions agree with TRBD1. CDR1 SGHNT and CDR2 YYREEE come from the germline V gene (reference sequence). The CDR3 contains 14 residues. V shed 5 bases, J shed 3 bases, and the junction held 3 bases outside the gene matches.